A selection of T cell receptor beta chains follows, all from one sample in a study of radiation and T cells in renal cell carcinoma. Clones were sequenced by immunoSEQ multiplex PCR, and TCRdb holds only the in-frame ones, with some missing. The top ten clones hold over 15% of a sample with some 150,000 clones, 65% to 90% of them seen once. The source material was blood, sampled from a patient whose treatment included radiotherapy and nephrectomy. Every receptor here comes from a woman in her forties or fifties with renal cell carcinoma. CDR3s include the opening cysteine and the closing phenylalanine or tryptophan. Fields, in order: D gene, V gene, clone size, J gene, CDR3 protein, CDR3 DNA. D genes are given only for firm matches. Size values are once, few and many counts, or a class for expanded clones, and some rows have none.

>TRBD1|TRBV7-9|NA|TRBJ2-7
CASSDSGTGAYEQYF
TGTGCCAGCAGCGACTCCGGGACAGGAGCCTACGAGCAGTACTTC
>NA|TRBV23-1|once|TRBJ1-4
CASSPPRPGYFGKLFF
TGCGCCAGCAGTCCGCCACGCCCAGGGTATTTTGGAAAACTGTTTTTT
>NA|TRBV9|NA|TRBJ1-3
CASSVGTSSGNTIYF
TGTGCCAGCAGCGTAGGTACTAGCTCTGGAAACACCATATATTTT
>NA|TRBV7-2|NA|TRBJ1-5
CASSLMGGQNQPQHF
TGTGCCAGCAGCTTAATGGGAGGACAGAATCAGCCCCAGCATTTT
>TRBD2|TRBV27|NA|TRBJ2-7
CASSLRAGGSSEQYF
TGTGCCAGCAGCTTACGGGCGGGAGGGAGTTCCGAGCAGTACTTC
>NA|TRBV14|NA|TRBJ1-1
CASSRRGRSEAFF
TGTGCCAGCAGCCGCAGAGGCAGGTCAGAAGCTTTCTTT
>TRBD1|TRBV7-9|NA|TRBJ1-5
CASSPGQGMGVGQPQHF
TGTGCCAGCAGCCCGGGACAGGGTATGGGGGTAGGTCAGCCCCAGCATTTT
>TRBD2|TRBV7-2|NA|TRBJ2-3
CASSLKASGGLHSTDTQYF
TGTGCCAGCAGCTTAAAGGCTAGCGGGGGCCTTCATAGCACAGATACGCAGTATTTT
>NA|TRBV18|NA|TRBJ1-5
CASLLDTAQPQHF
TGTGCCAGCTTACTCGACACGGCCCAGCCCCAGCATTTT
>NA|TRBV7-2|NA|TRBJ2-2
CASSPTVNTGELFF
TGTGCCAGCAGCCCTACAGTAAACACCGGGGAGCTGTTTTTT
>NA|TRBV18|NA|TRBJ2-3
CASSPRGDTQYF
TGTGCCAGCTCACCGAGGGGAGATACGCAGTATTTT
>NA|TRBV11-2|NA|TRBJ2-7
CASLPRDTYEQYF
TGTGCCAGCCTGCCTAGGGATACCTACGAGCAGTACTTC
>NA|TRBV9|few|TRBJ1-1
CASSEGTVRNTEAFF
TGTGCCAGCAGCGAGGGGACGGTCAGGAACACTGAAGCTTTCTTT
>NA|TRBV5-8|NA|TRBJ2-7
CASSSYGGGTEQYF
TGTGCCAGCAGCTCCTACGGGGGTGGTACCGAGCAGTACTTC
>NA|TRBV28|NA|TRBJ2-2
CASSSSVVNTGELFF
TGTGCCAGCAGTTCATCGGTTGTAAACACCGGGGAGCTGTTTTTT
>NA|TRBV5-5|NA|TRBJ2-7
CASSSVVGAVTEQYF
TGTGCCAGCAGCTCCGTGGTCGGGGCTGTAACCGAGCAGTACTTC
>NA|TRBV7-2|NA|TRBJ2-7
CASSSKARSYEQYF
TGTGCCAGCAGCTCCAAGGCCCGATCCTACGAGCAGTACTTC
>NA|TRBV15|NA|TRBJ1-1
CATSGGGILANTEAFF
TGTGCCACCAGCGGCGGAGGAATTTTGGCGAACACTGAAGCTTTCTTT
>NA|TRBV30|NA|TRBJ1-4
CAWRKRDNEKLFF
TGTGCCTGGAGGAAGAGAGATAATGAAAAACTGTTTTTT
>NA|TRBV15|NA|TRBJ1-1
CATSRDSVNTEAFF
TGTGCCACCAGCAGAGATTCGGTGAACACTGAAGCTTTCTTT
>NA|TRBV15|once|TRBJ2-7
CATSRDSDLGGEQYF
TGTGCCACCAGCAGAGATTCTGATCTCGGGGGAGAGCAGTACTTC
>NA|TRBV4-2|once|TRBJ2-3
CASSQARGPDTQYF
TGTGCCAGCAGCCAAGCTAGGGGTCCAGATACGCAGTATTTT
>TRBD1|TRBV5-5|NA|TRBJ2-4
CASSLEWTGVQYF
TGTGCCAGCAGCTTGGAATGGACAGGGGTTCAGTACTTC
>NA|TRBV28|NA|TRBJ2-5
CASSLSGGQETQYF
TGTGCCAGCAGTTTAAGTGGGGGGCAAGAGACCCAGTACTTC
>NA|TRBV18|once|TRBJ2-7
CASSRGGPDYEQYF
TGTGCCAGCTCACGAGGGGGACCAGACTACGAGCAGTACTTC
>TRBD1|TRBV14|NA|TRBJ2-5
CASSLRTGPPQETQYF
TGTGCCAGCAGCCTCAGGACAGGGCCTCCCCAAGAGACCCAGTACTTC
>TRBD1|TRBV28|NA|TRBJ1-3
CASSSLTGWGTIYF
TGTGCCAGCAGTTCGCTGACAGGGTGGGGCACCATATATTTT
>TRBD1|TRBV13|NA|TRBJ2-2
CASSSDRDTGELFF
TGTGCCAGCAGCTCGGACAGGGACACCGGGGAGCTGTTTTTT
>TRBD2|TRBV4-3|NA|TRBJ2-3
CASSQDSTGGGTDTQYF
TGCGCCAGCAGCCAAGATAGTACGGGAGGGGGCACAGATACGCAGTATTTT
>NA|TRBV25-1|NA|TRBJ1-1
CASSEYGEGRGTEAFF
TGTGCCAGCAGTGAATATGGGGAGGGTAGGGGCACTGAAGCTTTCTTT
>NA|TRBV5-1|once|TRBJ1-5
CASSLAYGPAPNSNQPQHF
TGCGCCAGCAGCTTGGCCTACGGCCCGGCCCCTAATAGCAATCAGCCCCAGCATTTT
>NA|TRBV5-1|once|TRBJ1-1
CASSIGQHTEAFF
TGCGCCAGCAGCATCGGACAGCACACTGAAGCTTTCTTT
>TRBD1|TRBV9|NA|TRBJ2-1
CASSVGDRGYNEQFF
TGTGCCAGCAGCGTAGGGGACAGGGGCTACAATGAGCAGTTCTTC
>NA|TRBV7-9|NA|TRBJ2-5
CASTNRDETQYF
TGTGCCAGTACAAACAGGGATGAGACCCAGTACTTC
>TRBD2|TRBV10-3|NA|TRBJ2-1
CAIRGLAADEQFF
TGTGCCATCAGGGGACTAGCAGCGGATGAGCAGTTCTTC
>NA|TRBV6-5|NA|TRBJ1-1
CASSYSGEDTEAFF
TGTGCCAGCAGTTACTCGGGGGAGGACACTGAAGCTTTCTTT
>NA|TRBV9|NA|TRBJ2-2
CASGLDSNTGELFF
TGTGCCAGCGGGTTAGACAGCAATACCGGGGAGCTGTTTTTT
>NA|TRBV7-2|NA|TRBJ2-1
CASTRLGENEQFF
TGTGCCAGCACGCGACTAGGAGAGAATGAGCAGTTCTTC
>NA|TRBV4-3|NA|TRBJ2-3
CASSQDRRGSSTDTQYF
TGCGCCAGCAGCCAAGATCGACGGGGGAGCAGCACAGATACGCAGTATTTT
>NA|TRBV29-1|NA|TRBJ2-2
CSVGLKVSTGELFF
TGCAGCGTGGGCTTAAAGGTCAGCACCGGGGAGCTGTTTTTT
>NA|TRBV7-3|NA|TRBJ1-1
CASSRGGLTEAFF
TGTGCCAGCAGCCGCGGGGGGCTCACTGAAGCTTTCTTT
>NA|TRBV5-1|few|TRBJ1-1
CASSPTGTGAFF
TGCGCCAGCAGCCCGACCGGGACCGGAGCTTTCTTT
>NA|TRBV7-6|NA|TRBJ1-1
CASKGGNTEAFF
TGTGCCAGCAAGGGGGGAAACACTGAAGCTTTCTTT
>NA|TRBV30|NA|TRBJ2-3
CAWDKGGFSSDTQYF
TGTGCCTGGGATAAGGGGGGTTTTTCTTCAGATACGCAGTATTTT
>NA|TRBV5-1|NA|TRBJ2-3
CASSLAATDTQYF
TGCGCCAGCAGCTTGGCAGCGACAGATACGCAGTATTTT
>NA|TRBV4-3|NA|TRBJ1-6
CASSQEWVQGSSYNSPLHF
TGCGCCAGCAGCCAAGAATGGGTACAGGGTAGCTCCTATAATTCACCCCTCCACTTT
>NA|TRBV19|NA|TRBJ2-5
CASSIVGRETQYF
TGTGCCAGTAGTATTGTAGGGCGAGAGACCCAGTACTTC
>TRBD1|TRBV4-3|NA|TRBJ1-1
CASSQDRGRVGAPAFF
TGCGCCAGCAGCCAAGACAGGGGGCGGGTTGGGGCGCCAGCTTTCTTT
>NA|TRBV4-3|NA|TRBJ2-1
CASSQDDNEQFF
TGCGCCAGCAGCCAAGATGACAATGAGCAGTTCTTC